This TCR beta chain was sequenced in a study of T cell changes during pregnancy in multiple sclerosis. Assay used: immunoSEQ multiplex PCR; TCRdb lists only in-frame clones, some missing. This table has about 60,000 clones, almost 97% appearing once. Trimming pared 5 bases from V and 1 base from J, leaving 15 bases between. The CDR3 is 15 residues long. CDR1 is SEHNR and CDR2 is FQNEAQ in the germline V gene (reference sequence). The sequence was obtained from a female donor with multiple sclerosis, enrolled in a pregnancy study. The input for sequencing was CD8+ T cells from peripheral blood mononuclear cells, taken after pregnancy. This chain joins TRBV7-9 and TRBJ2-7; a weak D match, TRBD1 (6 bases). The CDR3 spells CASSSPGTSSYEQYF. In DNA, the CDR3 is TGTGCCAGCAGCAGTCCCGGGACATCTTCCTACGAGCAGTACTTC.